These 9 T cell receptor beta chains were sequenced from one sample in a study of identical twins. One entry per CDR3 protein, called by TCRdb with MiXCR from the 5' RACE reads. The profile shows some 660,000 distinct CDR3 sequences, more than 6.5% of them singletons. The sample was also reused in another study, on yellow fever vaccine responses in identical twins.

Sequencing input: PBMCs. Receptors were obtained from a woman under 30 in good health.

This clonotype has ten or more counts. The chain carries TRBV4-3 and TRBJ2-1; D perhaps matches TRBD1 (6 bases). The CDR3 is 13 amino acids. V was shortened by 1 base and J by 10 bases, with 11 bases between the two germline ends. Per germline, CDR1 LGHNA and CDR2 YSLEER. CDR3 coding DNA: TGCGCCAGCAGCCAAGGACAGGCGAGGGAGCAGTTCTTC. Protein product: CASSQGQAREQFF.

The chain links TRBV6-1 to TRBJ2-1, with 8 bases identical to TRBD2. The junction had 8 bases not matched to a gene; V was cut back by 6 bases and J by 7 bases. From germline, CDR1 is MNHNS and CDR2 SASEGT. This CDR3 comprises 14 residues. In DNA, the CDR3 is TGTGCCAGCAGCGGGACTAGGGTTGGAAATGAGCAGTTCTTC. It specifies CASSGTRVGNEQFF.

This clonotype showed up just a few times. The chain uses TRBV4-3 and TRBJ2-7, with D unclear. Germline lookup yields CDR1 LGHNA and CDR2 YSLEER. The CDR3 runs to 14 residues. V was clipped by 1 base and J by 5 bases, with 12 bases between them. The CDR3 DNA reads TGCGCCAGCAGCCAAGGGCAGATTGGAAACGAGCAGTACTTC. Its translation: CASSQGQIGNEQYF.

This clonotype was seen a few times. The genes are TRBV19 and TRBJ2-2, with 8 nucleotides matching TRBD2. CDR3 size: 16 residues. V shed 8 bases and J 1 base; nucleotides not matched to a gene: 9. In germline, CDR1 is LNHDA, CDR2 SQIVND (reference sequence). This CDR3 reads CASFRRREVNTGELFF. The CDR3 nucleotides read TGTGCCAGTTTTCGAAGGCGGGAGGTGAACACCGGGGAGCTGTTTTTT.

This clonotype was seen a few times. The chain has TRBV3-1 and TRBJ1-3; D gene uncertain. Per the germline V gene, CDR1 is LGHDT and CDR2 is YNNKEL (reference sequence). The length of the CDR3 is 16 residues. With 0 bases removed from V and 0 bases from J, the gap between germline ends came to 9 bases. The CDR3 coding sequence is TGTGCCAGCAGCCAAGATCGCACAGCCTCTGGAAACACCATATATTTT. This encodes CASSQDRTASGNTIYF.

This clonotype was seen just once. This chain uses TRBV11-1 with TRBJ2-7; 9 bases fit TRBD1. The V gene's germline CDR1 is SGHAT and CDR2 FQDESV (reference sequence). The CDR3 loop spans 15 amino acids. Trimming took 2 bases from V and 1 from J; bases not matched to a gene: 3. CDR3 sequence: CASSLMGQGSYEQYF. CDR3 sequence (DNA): TGTGCCAGCAGCTTAATGGGACAGGGTTCCTACGAGCAGTACTTC.

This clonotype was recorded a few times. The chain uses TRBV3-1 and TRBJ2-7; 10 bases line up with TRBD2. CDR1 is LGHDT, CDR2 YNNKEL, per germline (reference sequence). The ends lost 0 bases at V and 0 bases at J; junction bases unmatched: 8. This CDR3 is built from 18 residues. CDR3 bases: TGTGCCAGCAGCCAAGATCCGCTACTAGCGGGGAGCTCCTACGAGCAGTACTTC. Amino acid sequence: CASSQDPLLAGSSYEQYF.

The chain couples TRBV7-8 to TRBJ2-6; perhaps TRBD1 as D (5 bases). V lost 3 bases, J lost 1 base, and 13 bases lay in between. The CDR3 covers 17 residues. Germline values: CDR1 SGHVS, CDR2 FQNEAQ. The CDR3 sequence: CASSLFQGVSGANVLTF. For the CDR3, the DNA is TGTGCCAGCAGCTTGTTCCAGGGTGTGTCTGGGGCCAACGTCCTGACTTTC.

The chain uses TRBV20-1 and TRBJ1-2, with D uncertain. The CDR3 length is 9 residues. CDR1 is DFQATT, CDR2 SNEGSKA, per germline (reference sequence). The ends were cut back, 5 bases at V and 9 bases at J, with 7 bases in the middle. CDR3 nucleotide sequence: TGCAGTGCTCCGCAGAGCTACACCTTC. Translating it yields CSAPQSYTF.